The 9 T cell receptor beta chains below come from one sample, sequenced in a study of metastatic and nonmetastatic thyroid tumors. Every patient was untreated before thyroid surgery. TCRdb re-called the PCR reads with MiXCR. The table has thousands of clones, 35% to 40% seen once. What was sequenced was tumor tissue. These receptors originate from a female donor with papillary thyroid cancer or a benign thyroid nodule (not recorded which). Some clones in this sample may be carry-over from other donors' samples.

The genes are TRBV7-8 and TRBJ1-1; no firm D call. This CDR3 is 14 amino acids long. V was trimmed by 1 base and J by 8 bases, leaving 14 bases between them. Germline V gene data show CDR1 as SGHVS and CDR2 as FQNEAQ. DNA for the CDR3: TGTGCCAGCAGCTTAGACGGCGACAAGACAGAAGCTTTCTTT. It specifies CASSLDGDKTEAFF.

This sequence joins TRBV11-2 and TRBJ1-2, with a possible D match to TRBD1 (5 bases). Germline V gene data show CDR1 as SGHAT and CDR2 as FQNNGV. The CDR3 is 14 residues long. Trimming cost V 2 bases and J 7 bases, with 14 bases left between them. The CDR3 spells CASSLSGLLSGYTF. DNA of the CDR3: TGTGCCAGCAGCTTATCGGGACTTTTAAGTGGCTACACCTTC.

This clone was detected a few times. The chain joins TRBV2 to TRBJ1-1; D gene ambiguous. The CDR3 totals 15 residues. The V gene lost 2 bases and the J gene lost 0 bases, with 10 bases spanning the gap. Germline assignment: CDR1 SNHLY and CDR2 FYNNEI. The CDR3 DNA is TGTGCCAGCAGTGAACTCGAACAGATGAACACTGAAGCTTTCTTT. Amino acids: CASSELEQMNTEAFF.

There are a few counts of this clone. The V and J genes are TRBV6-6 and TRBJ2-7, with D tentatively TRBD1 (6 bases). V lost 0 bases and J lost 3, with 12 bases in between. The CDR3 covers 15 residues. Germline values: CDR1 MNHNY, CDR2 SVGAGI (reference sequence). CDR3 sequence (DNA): TGTGCCAGCAGTTACTCCCCGGGACACAACTACGAGCAGTACTTC. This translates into CASSYSPGHNYEQYF.

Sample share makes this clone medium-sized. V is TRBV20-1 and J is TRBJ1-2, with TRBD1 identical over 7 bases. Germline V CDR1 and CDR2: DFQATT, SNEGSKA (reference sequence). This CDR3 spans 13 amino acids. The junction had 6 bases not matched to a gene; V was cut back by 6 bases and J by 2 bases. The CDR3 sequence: CSAVGTANYGYTF. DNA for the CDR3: TGCAGTGCGGTCGGGACAGCCAACTATGGCTACACCTTC.

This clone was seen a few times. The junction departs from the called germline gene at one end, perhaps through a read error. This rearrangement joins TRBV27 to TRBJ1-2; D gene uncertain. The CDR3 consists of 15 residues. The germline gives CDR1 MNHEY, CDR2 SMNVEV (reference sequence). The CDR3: CSSSPIGVLPYGYTF. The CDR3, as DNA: TGTTCCAGCAGTCCGATCGGTGTGTTACCCTATGGCTACACCTTC.

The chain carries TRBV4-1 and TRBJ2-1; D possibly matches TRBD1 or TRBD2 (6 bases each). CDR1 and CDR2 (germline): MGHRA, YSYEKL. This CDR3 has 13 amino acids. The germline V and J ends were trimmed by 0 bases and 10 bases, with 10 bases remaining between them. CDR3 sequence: CASSQDQGREQFF. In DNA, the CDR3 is TGCGCCAGCAGCCAAGATCAGGGGAGGGAGCAGTTCTTC.

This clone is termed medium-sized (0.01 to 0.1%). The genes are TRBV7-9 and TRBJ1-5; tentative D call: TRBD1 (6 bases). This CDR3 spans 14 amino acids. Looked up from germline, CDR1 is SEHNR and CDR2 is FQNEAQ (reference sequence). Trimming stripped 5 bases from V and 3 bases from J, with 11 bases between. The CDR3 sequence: CASSPQGNNQPQHF. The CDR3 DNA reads TGTGCCAGCAGCCCACAGGGAAACAATCAGCCCCAGCATTTT.

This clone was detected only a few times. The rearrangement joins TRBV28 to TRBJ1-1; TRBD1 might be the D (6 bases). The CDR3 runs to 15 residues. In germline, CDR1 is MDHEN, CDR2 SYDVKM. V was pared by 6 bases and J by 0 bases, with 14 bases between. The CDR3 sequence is CASSPDRFMNTEAFF. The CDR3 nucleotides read TGTGCCAGCAGCCCGGACAGATTCATGAACACTGAAGCTTTCTTT.